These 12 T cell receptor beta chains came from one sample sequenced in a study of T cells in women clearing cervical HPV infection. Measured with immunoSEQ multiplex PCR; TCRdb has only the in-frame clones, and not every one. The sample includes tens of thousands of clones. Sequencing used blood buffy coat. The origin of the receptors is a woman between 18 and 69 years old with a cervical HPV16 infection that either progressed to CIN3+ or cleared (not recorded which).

The CDR3 sequence is CASSFSGGGETQYF. CDR3 DNA (partial): TGTGCCAGCAGCTTCTCGGGGGGTGGTGAGACC. The chain has TRBV7-3 and TRBJ2-5; 7 bases agree with TRBD2. The read finishes 3 residues shy of the CDR3 end, and the germline J gene is used to complete it. CDR3 length equals 14 residues. The V gene end was trimmed by 3 bases and the J gene end by 5 bases; junction bases not matched to a gene: 6. Germline V lookup: CDR1 SGHTA, CDR2 FQGTGA.

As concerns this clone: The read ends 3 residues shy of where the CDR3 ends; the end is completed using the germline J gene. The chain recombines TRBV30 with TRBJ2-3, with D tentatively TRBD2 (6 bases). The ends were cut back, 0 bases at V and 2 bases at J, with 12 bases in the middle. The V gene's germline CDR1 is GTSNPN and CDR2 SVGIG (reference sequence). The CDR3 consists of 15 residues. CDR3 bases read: TGTGCCTGGAGTGTTCGGCTAGCGTACACAGATACG. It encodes CAWSVRLAYTDT. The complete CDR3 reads CAWSVRLAYTDTQYF.

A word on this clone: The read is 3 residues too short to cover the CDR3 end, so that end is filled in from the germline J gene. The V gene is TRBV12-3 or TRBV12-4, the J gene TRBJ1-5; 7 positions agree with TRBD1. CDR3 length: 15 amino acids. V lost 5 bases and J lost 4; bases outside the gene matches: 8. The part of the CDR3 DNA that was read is TGTGCCAGCAGTGCCCAGACAGGGATGAATCAGCCC. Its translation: CASSAQTGMNQP. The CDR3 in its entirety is CASSAQTGMNQPQHF.

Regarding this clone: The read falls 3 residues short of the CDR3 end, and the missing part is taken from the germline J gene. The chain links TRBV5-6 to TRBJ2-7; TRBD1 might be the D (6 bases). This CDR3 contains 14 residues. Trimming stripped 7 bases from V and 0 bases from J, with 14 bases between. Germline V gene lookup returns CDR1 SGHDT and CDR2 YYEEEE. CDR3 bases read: TGTGCCAGCTCGACAGGAGACAACTCCTACGAG. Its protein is CASSTGDNSYE. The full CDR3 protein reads CASSTGDNSYEQYF. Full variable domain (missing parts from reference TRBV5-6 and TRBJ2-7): DAGVTQSPTHLIKTRGQQVTLRCSPKSGHDTVSWYQQALGQGPQFIFQYYEEEERQRGNFPDRFSGHQFPNYSSELNVNALLLGDSALYLCASSTGDNSYEQYFGPGTRLTVT.

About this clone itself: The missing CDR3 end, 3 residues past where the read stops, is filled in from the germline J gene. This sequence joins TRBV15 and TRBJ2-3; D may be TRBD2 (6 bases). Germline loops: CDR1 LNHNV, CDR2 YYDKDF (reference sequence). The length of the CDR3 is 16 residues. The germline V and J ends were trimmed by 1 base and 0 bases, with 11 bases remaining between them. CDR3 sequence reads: CATSRVFAGSTDTQYF. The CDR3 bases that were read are TGTGCCACCAGCAGAGTTTTTGCGGGAAGCACAGATACG.

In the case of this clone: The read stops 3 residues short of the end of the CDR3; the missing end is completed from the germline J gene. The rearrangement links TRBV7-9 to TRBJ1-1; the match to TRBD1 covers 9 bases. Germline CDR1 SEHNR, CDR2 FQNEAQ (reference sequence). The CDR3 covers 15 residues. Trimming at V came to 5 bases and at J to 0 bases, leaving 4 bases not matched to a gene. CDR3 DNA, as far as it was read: TGTGCCAGCAGCGAGAGACAGGGGGTGAACACTGAA. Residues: CASSERQGVNTE. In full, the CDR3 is CASSERQGVNTEAFF.

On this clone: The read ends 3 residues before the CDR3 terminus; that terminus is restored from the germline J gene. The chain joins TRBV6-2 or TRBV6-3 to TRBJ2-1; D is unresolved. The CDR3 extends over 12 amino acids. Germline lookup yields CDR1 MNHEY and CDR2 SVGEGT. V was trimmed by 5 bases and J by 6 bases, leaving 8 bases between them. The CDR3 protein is CASSEAFNEQFF. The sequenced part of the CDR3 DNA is TGTGCCAGCAGTGAGGCTTTCAATGAG.

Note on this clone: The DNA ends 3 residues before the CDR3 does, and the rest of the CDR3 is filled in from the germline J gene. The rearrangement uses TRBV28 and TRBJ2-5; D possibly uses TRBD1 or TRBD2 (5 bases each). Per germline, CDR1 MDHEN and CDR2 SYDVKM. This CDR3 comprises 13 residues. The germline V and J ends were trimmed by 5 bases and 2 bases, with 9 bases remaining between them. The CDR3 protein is CASSPGSQETQYF. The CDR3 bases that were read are TGTGCCAGCAGTCCAGGGAGTCAAGAGACC.

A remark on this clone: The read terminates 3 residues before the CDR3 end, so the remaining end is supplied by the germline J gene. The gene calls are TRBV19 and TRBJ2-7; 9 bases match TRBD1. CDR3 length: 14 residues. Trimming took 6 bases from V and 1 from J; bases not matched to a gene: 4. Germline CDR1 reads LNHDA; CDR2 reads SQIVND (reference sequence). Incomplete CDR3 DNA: TGTGCCAGTAGGTTGACAGGGGGGTCCTACGAG. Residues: CASRLTGGSYE. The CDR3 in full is CASRLTGGSYEQYF.

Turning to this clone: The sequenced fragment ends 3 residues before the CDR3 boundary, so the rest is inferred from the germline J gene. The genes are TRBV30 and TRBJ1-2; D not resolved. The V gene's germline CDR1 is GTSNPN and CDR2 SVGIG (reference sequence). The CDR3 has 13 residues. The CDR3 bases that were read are TGTGCCTGGAGTCGCCCCCCTATCAATGAC. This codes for CAWSRPPIND. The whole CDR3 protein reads CAWSRPPINDYTF. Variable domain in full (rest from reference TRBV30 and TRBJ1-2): SQTIHQWPATLVQPVGSPLSLECTVEGTSNPNLYWYRQAAGRGLQLLFYSVGIGQISSEVPQNLSASRPQDRQFILSSKKLLLSDSGFYLCAWSRPPINDYTFGSGTRLTVV.

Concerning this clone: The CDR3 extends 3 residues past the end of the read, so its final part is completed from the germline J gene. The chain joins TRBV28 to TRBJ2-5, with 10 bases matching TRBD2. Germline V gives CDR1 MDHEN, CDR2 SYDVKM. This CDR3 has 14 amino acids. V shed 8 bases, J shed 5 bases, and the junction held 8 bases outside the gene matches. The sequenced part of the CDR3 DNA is TGTGCCAGCTCTTCTAGCGGGAGTGATGAGACC. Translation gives CASSSSGSDET. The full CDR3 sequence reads CASSSSGSDETQYF.

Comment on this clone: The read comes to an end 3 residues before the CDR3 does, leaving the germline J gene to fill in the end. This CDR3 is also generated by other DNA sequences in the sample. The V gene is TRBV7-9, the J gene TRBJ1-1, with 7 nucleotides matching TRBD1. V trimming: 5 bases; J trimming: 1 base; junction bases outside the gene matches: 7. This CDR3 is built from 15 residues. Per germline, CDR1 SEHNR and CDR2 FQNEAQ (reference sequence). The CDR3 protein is CASSPPGTANTEAFF. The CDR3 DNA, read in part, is TGTGCCAGCAGCCCGCCCGGGACAGCGAACACTGAA.